The clone carrying this TCR beta chain is a singleton in its sample. The antigen is undetermined. This entry is derived from a study of T cells after posttransplantation cyclophosphamide. Assay: immunoSEQ multiplex PCR; the TCRdb copy retains only in-frame clones and omits some. Here the sample spans about 47,000 clones, 85% to 95% being singletons. This CDR3 spans 16 amino acids. Germline values: CDR1 KGHSH, CDR2 LQKENI. The V and J ends lost 3 bases and 7 bases, in that order; junction bases with no gene match: 8. General study results and limits: Blood and skin or GI T cell repertoires showed limited TRB overlap. Donor CD8+ memory clones often dominated recipient blood repertoires at later times.

The rearrangement joins TRBV18 to TRBJ1-4, with 10 bases matching TRBD1. The TCR comes from a woman in her twenties or thirties in good health and a related stem cell transplant donor. Source material: PBMCs. The CDR3 spells CASSPSRQGAGEKLFF. The CDR3 bases are TGTGCCAGCTCACCCTCACGACAGGGGGCTGGTGAAAAACTGTTTTTT.